This T cell receptor (beta chain) was found in a study of blood T cells in healthy people across ages. This CDR3 is built from 16 residues. J gave up 7 bases and V 4 bases, and 12 bases lay outside the gene matches. The germline CDR1 and CDR2 sequences are SGHDN and FVKESK. The authors ran a second PCR of roughly 6 to 12 cycles using a sample-barcoded 5' primer and a J-beta primer mix. TCRdb recomputed calls from the 5' RACE reads with MiXCR, one row per CDR3 protein. This sample has approximately 1,000,000 distinct CDR3 sequences, with around 45% found just once. This clonotype was counted between two and nine times.

The chain carries TRBV14 and TRBJ2-3; TRBD1 aligns across 9 bases. This receptor was obtained from a woman aged 55-69 years in good health. Material for sequencing was blood. The CDR3 sequence: CASSPTRGQGRNTQYF. DNA for the CDR3: TGTGCCAGCAGCCCAACGCGGGGACAGGGAAGGAATACGCAGTATTTT.